Each of the 20 T cell receptor beta chains below was sequenced from the same sample in a study of beta chain features in type 1 diabetes. Since all of the isolated RNA was reverse transcribed, expressed TCRB transcripts were what got sequenced. TCRdb's table, derived via immunoSEQ multiplex PCR, lists solely in-frame clones and lacks some. Of almost 350,000 clones in the sample, roughly 8% are singletons; the top ten hold 0.44%. The sample was central memory CD4+ T cells from blood. These TCRs come from a woman aged 18-29 years in good health.

The gene calls are TRBV19 and TRBJ2-7; D may be TRBD1 or TRBD2 (7 bases each). V was cut by 5 bases and J by 2 bases, with 16 bases left in between. This CDR3 region has 15 residues. CDR1 and CDR2 from the germline V gene are LNHDA and SQIVND (reference sequence). The CDR3 DNA reads TGTGCCAGTAGTTTCCGACAGGGAGGGACCTACGAGCAGTACTTC. It encodes CASSFRQGGTYEQYF.

The V call is TRBV7-3, the J call TRBJ2-5, with 12 nucleotides matching TRBD2. Germline V CDR1 and CDR2: SGHTA, FQGTGA. This CDR3 contains 15 residues. V was clipped by 5 bases and J by 5 bases; unmatched bases: 6. The CDR3 here is CASSRLAGERETQYF. The CDR3 nucleotides are TGTGCCAGCAGCAGACTAGCGGGAGAGAGGGAGACCCAGTACTTC. Using reference TRBV7-3 and TRBJ2-5 for the parts outside the CDR3, the full variable domain is GAGVSQTPSNKVTEKGKYVELRCDPISGHTALYWYRQSLGQGPEFLIYFQGTGAADDSGLPNDRFFAVRPEGSVSTLKIQRTERGDSAVYLCASSRLAGERETQYFGPGTRLLVL.

This clone appeared many times. The genes are TRBV7-8 and TRBJ2-3, with 8 nucleotides matching TRBD2. Germline loops: CDR1 SGHVS, CDR2 FQNEAQ. V was pared by 3 bases and J by 6 bases, with 5 bases of the junction left unmatched. CDR3 length equals 14 residues. For the CDR3, the DNA is TGTGCCAGCAGCTTGGCAGCGGGAGCGGATACGCAGTATTTT. Protein product: CASSLAAGADTQYF.

The chain joins TRBV7-2 to TRBJ2-5, with D maybe TRBD1 (6 bases). The V gene lost 7 bases and the J gene lost 4 bases, with 13 bases spanning the gap. Germline V gene sequence: CDR1 SGHTA, CDR2 FQGNSA. The CDR3 totals 13 residues. CDR3: CASKGTKLETQYF. Here the CDR3 DNA reads TGTGCCAGCAAGGGGACAAAACTAGAGACCCAGTACTTC. The full variable domain, with the rest looked up from reference TRBV7-2 and TRBJ2-5, is GAGVSQSPSNKVTEKGKDVELRCDPISGHTALYWYRQSLGQGLEFLIYFQGNSAPDKSGLPSDRFSAERTGGSVSTLTIQRTQQEDSAVYLCASKGTKLETQYFGPGTRLLVL.

This clone was seen more than once but under ten times. This chain joins TRBV5-1 and TRBJ2-1, with TRBD1 as a possible D gene (6 bases). Trimming stripped 4 bases from V and 10 bases from J, with 12 bases between. Looked up from germline, CDR1 is SGHRS and CDR2 is YFSETQ. The CDR3 totals 12 residues. The CDR3 bases are TGCGCCAGCAGCACACAGGGAAACGAGCAGTTCTTC. Its translation: CASSTQGNEQFF. Filled out from reference TRBV5-1 and TRBJ2-1, the complete variable domain reads KAGVTQTPRYLIKTRGQQVTLSCSPISGHRSVSWYQQTPGQGLQFLFEYFSETQRNKGNFPGRFSGRQFSNSRSEMNVSTLELGDSALYLCASSTQGNEQFFGPGTRLTVL.

The V call is TRBV28, the J call TRBJ1-2; unclear D gene. V was clipped by 3 bases and J by 2 bases, with 10 bases between them. Germline values: CDR1 MDHEN, CDR2 SYDVKM. The CDR3 totals 14 residues. CDR3 sequence reads: CASSLTGQNYGYTF. CDR3 coding DNA: TGTGCCAGCAGTTTGACCGGGCAGAACTATGGCTACACCTTC.

The gene calls are TRBV15 and TRBJ2-1; 10 bases fit TRBD2. The CDR3 runs to 14 residues. The germline CDR1 and CDR2 sequences are LNHNV and YYDKDF (reference sequence). Trimming cost V 1 base and J 15 bases; bases outside gene matches: 9. CDR3 region: CATSRVVSSGRAFF. CDR3 bases: TGTGCCACCAGCAGAGTTGTGTCTAGCGGGAGAGCGTTCTTC.

A remark on this clone: One end of the junction fails to match germline, which may point to a read error. The gene calls are TRBV7-9 and TRBJ2-1; 10 bases fit TRBD2. This CDR3 is built from 16 residues. Germline V gene data show CDR1 as SEHNR and CDR2 as FQNEAQ (reference sequence). In DNA form, the CDR3 reads TGTACCAGCAGCTACACTACTAGCGGGACAAACAATGAGCAGTTCTTC. It encodes CTSSYTTSGTNNEQFF.

There are many counts of this clone. This chain connects TRBV28 to TRBJ2-6; a possible D gene is TRBD2 (6 bases). The ends were cut back, 7 bases at V and 10 bases at J, with 14 bases in the middle. This CDR3 is built from 13 residues. Germline lookup yields CDR1 MDHEN and CDR2 SYDVKM. The CDR3 sequence is CASTPGTSNVLTF. The CDR3 DNA sequence: TGTGCCAGCACCCCCGGGACTTCAAACGTCCTGACTTTC.

A word on this clone: A read error may be the cause here, since a much bigger clone is one base away. The sample carries other DNA sequences with the same CDR3. The gene calls are TRBV9 and TRBJ2-3; no clear D. CDR3 length: 12 residues. Per the germline V gene, CDR1 is SGDLS and CDR2 is YYNGEE. V lost 4 bases and J 3 bases, leaving 6 bases between the germline ends. In nucleotides, the CDR3 is TGTGCCAGCAGCTTAAGAACAGATACGCAGTATTTT. Translation gives CASSLRTDTQYF.

This clone was counted only a few times. The chain couples TRBV12-5 to TRBJ2-1, with D perhaps matching TRBD1 (6 bases). The germline V gene has CDR1 LGHNT and CDR2 FRNRAP. V lost 3 bases and J lost 12, with 15 bases in between. The CDR3 length is 13 residues. CDR3 residues: CASGLGAQDRQFF. The CDR3 DNA is TGTGCTAGTGGTTTAGGGGCGCAGGACAGGCAGTTCTTC.

The chain uses TRBV29-1 and TRBJ2-7; tentatively, D is TRBD2 (6 bases). This CDR3 region has 13 residues. Trimming took 4 bases from V and 3 from J, leaving 13 bases between them. Germline loops: CDR1 SQVTM, CDR2 ANQGSEA. As DNA, the CDR3 is TGCAGCGTTGCTTCTAGCGTTCACTACGAGCAGTACTTC. Its protein product is CSVASSVHYEQYF.

This clone has a handful of counts. The V call is TRBV7-3, the J call TRBJ2-2; unclear D gene. The CDR3 has 14 residues. The V gene's germline CDR1 is SGHTA and CDR2 FQGTGA. Trimming took 1 base from V and 7 from J, leaving 10 bases between them. The CDR3 spells CASSLIPDRGELFF. Written as DNA, the CDR3 is TGTGCCAGCAGCTTAATTCCGGACCGCGGGGAGCTGTTTTTT.

This clone was picked up many times. This chain joins TRBV6-9 and TRBJ2-4; 11 bases agree with TRBD2. V was pared by 6 bases and J by 0 bases, with 13 bases of the junction left unmatched. The CDR3 contains 19 residues. Germline lookup yields CDR1 MNHGY and CDR2 SVAAGI. CDR3 sequence: CASRDTGTSGRQAKNIQYF. CDR3 nucleotides: TGTGCCAGCAGAGATACCGGGACTAGCGGACGACAAGCCAAAAACATTCAGTACTTC.

This clone was found many times. V gene TRBV19 combines with J gene TRBJ1-5; D not certain. Germline V lookup: CDR1 LNHDA, CDR2 SQIVND (reference sequence). The V end was cut by 6 bases, the J end by 2 bases, with 8 bases between. CDR3 size: 13 residues. The CDR3 loop reads CASRWEGNQPQHF. CDR3 in DNA: TGTGCCAGTAGATGGGAGGGCAATCAGCCCCAGCATTTT. Combining the CDR3 with reference TRBV19 and TRBJ1-5 gives the whole variable domain DGGITQSPKYLFRKEGQNVTLSCEQNLNHDAMYWYRQDPGQGLRLIYYSQIVNDFQKGDIAEGYSVSREKKESFPLTVTSAQKNPTAFYLCASRWEGNQPQHFGDGTRLSIL.

This clone has a handful of counts. The rearrangement links TRBV28 to TRBJ1-2; no reliable D call. The ends were cut back, 3 bases at V and 4 bases at J, with 9 bases in the middle. In germline, CDR1 is MDHEN, CDR2 SYDVKM. The CDR3 has 13 residues. For the CDR3, the DNA is TGTGCCAGCAGTTTGTACATCTCCTATGGCTACACCTTC. This gives the protein CASSLYISYGYTF.

This clone has at least ten counts. The genes are TRBV5-4 and TRBJ2-7; 11 nucleotides align to TRBD1. CDR1 is SGHNT, CDR2 YYREEE, per germline (reference sequence). Losses at the gene ends were 3 bases for V and 4 bases for J; bases not matched to a gene: 3. This CDR3 has 14 amino acids. CDR3 nucleotide sequence: TGTGCCAGCAGCTCGGACAGGGGGCAGTACGAGCAGTACTTC. Its protein product is CASSSDRGQYEQYF.

The chain uses TRBV28 and TRBJ2-7; D gene uncertain. The length of the CDR3 is 13 residues. Deletions cut 4 bases from V and 6 bases from J, with 13 bases between. Germline V gene data show CDR1 as MDHEN and CDR2 as SYDVKM. The CDR3 loop reads CASSSREFCEQYF. In DNA form, the CDR3 reads TGTGCCAGCAGTTCCCGAGAGTTCTGCGAGCAGTACTTC.

This clone was seen a handful of times. The sample holds other DNA sequences that translate to the same CDR3. The chain has TRBV9 and TRBJ2-2; D ambiguous. The V end was cut by 2 bases, the J end by 1 base, with 9 bases between. CDR1 SGDLS and CDR2 YYNGEE come from the germline V gene. The CDR3 spans 15 residues. The CDR3 coding sequence is TGTGCCAGCAGCGTTGGTCTCCTGAACACCGGGGAGCTGTTTTTT. Encoded protein: CASSVGLLNTGELFF.

This clone was seen at least ten times. The V call is TRBV5-4, the J call TRBJ2-3; 7 bases match TRBD1. The length of the CDR3 is 17 residues. Trimming at V came to 4 bases and at J to 1 base, leaving 12 bases not matched to a gene. Germline-derived CDR1 and CDR2 are SGHNT and YYREEE (reference sequence). The DNA for the CDR3 is TGTGCCAGCAGCCTGCGGTTGATGGGGACAGGCACAGATACGCAGTATTTT. Translated: CASSLRLMGTGTDTQYF.